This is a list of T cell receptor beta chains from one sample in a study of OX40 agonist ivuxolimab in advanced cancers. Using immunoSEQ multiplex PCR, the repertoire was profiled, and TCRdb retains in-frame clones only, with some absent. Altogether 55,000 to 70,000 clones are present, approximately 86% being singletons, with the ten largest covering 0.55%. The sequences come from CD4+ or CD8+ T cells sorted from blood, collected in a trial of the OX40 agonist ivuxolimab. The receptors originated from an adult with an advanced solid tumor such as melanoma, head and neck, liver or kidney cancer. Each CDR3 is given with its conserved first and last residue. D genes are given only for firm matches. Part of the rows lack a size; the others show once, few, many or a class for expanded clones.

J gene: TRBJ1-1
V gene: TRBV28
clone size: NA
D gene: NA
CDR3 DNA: TGTGCCAGCCCCGGGCCGCGGGGGGAAGCTTTCTTT
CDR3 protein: CASPGPRGEAFF

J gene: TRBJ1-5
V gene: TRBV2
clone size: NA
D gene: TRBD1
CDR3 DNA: TGTGCCAGCGGGACAGGGGGCGCGAGCAATCAGCCCCAGCATTTT
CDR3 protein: CASGTGGASNQPQHF

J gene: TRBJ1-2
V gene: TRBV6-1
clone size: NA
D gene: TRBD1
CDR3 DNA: TGTGCCATCGGGTCCCCTAACAGGGGTGGTGGCTACACCTTC
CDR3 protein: CAIGSPNRGGGYTF

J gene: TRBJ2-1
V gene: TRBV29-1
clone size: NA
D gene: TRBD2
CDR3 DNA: TGCAGCGTTGAACCAGAACTAGCGGGGGTAGACAATGAGCAGTTCTTC
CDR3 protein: CSVEPELAGVDNEQFF

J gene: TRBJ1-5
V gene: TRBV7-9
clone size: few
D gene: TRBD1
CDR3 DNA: TGTGCCAGCAGCTTAGGCGCAGGGGGCGGAGGACAGCCCCAGCATTTT
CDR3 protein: CASSLGAGGGGQPQHF

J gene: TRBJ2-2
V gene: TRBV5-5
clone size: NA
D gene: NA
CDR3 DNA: TGTGCCAGCAGCTTGAAGAGTACCGGGGAGCTGTTTTTT
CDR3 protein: CASSLKSTGELFF

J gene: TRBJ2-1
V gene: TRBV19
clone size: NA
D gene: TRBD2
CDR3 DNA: TGTGCCAGTAGTATCCCCTTGGGCGGAGCGGGGTCTTACAATGAGCAGTTCTTC
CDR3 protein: CASSIPLGGAGSYNEQFF

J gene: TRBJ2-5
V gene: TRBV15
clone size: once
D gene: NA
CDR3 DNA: TGTGCCACCAGCAGAGATCCTTTCGCTCAAGAGACCCAGTACTTC
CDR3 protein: CATSRDPFAQETQYF

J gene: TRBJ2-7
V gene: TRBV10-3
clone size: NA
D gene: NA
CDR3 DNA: TGTGCCATCAGGGTAGGTCTGGAGCAGTACTTC
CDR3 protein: CAIRVGLEQYF

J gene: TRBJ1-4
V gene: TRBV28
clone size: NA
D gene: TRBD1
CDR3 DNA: TGTGCCAGCAGCTCTCCCCGAGACAGGGGGCCCCCCTCCGAAAAACTGTTTTTT
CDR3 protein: CASSSPRDRGPPSEKLFF

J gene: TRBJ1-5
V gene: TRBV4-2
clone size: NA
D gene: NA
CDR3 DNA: TGTGCCAGCAGCCAAGAGGAAGGGGTTCAGCCCCAGCATTTT
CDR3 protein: CASSQEEGVQPQHF

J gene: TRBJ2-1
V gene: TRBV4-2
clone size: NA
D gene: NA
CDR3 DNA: TGTGCCAGCAGCCAAGCAGGAGGGACAAAAAATGAGCAGTTCTTC
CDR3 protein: CASSQAGGTKNEQFF

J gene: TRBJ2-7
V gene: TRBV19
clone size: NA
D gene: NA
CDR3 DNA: TGTGCCAGTATGGACAGAACCTACGAGCAGTACTTC
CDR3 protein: CASMDRTYEQYF

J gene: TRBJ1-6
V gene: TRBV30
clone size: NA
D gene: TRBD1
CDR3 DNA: TGTGCCTGGAGTGCCGGGACAGAGAATTCACCCCTCCACTTT
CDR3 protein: CAWSAGTENSPLHF

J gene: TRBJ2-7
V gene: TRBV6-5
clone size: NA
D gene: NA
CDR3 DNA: TGTGCCAGCAGTTACTCGACAGTCTCCTACGAGCAGTACTTC
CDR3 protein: CASSYSTVSYEQYF

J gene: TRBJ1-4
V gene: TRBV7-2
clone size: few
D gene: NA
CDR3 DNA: TGTGCCAGCAGCCAGGGGCAGGGAGGTGAAAAACTGTTTTTT
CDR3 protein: CASSQGQGGEKLFF

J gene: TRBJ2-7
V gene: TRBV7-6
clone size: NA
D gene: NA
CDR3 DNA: TGTGCCAGCAGCTTAGGTTTAGGGGCGACCTACGAGCAGTACTTC
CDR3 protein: CASSLGLGATYEQYF

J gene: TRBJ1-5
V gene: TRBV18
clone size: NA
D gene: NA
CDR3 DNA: TGTGCCAGCTCACCGTGGGGAGGTGAGCGCCATCAGCCCCAGCATTTT
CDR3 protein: CASSPWGGERHQPQHF

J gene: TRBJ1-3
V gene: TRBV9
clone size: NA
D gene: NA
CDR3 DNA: TGTGCCAGCAGCGTAGACCCAGGGGTCTCCGGAAACACCATATATTTT
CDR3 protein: CASSVDPGVSGNTIYF

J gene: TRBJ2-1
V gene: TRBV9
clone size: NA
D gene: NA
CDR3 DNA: TGTGCCAGCAGCGTGGGTACGGGGGTTAACACCAATGAGCAGTTCTTC
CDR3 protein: CASSVGTGVNTNEQFF

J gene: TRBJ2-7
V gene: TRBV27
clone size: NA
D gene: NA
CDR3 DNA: TGTGCCAGCAGTTTAAGGGGACTGACTTTCTACGAGCAGTACTTC
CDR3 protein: CASSLRGLTFYEQYF

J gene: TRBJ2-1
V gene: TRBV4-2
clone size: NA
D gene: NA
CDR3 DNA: TGTGCCAGCAGCCAAGATCCTAGGGGGGCGGTTCGGGATGAGCAGTTCTTC
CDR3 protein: CASSQDPRGAVRDEQFF

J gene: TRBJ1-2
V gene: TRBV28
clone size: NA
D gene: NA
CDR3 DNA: TGTGCCAGCAGCTTTCCCGGGGGGGGACGGGGCTATGGCTACACCTTC
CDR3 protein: CASSFPGGGRGYGYTF

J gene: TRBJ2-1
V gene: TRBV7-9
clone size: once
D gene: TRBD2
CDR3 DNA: TGTGCCAGCAGCTTAGGATGGGGAGCGGGGATTTACAATGAGCAGTTCTTC
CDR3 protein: CASSLGWGAGIYNEQFF

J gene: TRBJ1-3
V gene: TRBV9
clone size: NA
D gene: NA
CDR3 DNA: TGTGCCAGCAGCGTAGCTTCCCCACCTGGAAACACCATATATTTT
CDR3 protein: CASSVASPPGNTIYF

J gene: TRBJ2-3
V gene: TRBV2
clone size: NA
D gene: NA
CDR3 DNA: TGTGCCAGCAGGGCCAGGGTAAGCACAGATACGCAGTATTTT
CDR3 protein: CASRARVSTDTQYF

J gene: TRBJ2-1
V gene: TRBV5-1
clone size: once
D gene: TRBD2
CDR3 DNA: TGCGCCAGCAGCTTAGCTAGCGGGAGGGCCAGGGATGAGCAGTTCTTC
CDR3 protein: CASSLASGRARDEQFF

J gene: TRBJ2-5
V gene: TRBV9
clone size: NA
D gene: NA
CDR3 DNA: TGTGCCAGCAGCGGGGGGGAAGAGACCCAGTACTTC
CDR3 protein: CASSGGEETQYF

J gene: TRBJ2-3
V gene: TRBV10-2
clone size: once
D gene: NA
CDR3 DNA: TGCGCCAGCAGGGTTAGGGGGGATACGCAGTATTTT
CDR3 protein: CASRVRGDTQYF

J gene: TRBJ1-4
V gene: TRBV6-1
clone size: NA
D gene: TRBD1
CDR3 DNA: TGTGCCAGCAGTGGGGGAGTTTGGTTGACAGGGAATGAAAAACTGTTTTTT
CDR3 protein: CASSGGVWLTGNEKLFF

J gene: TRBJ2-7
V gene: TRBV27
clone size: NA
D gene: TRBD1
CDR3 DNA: TGTGCCAGCAGGGGACTTATTACAGGGGGCGGGGGAGGACGATCGGGATACGAGCAGTACTTC
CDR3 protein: CASRGLITGGGGGRSGYEQYF

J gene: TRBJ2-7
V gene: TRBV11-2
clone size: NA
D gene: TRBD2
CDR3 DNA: TGTGCCAGCAGGATACTAGCGGGAGGGATGTACTTC
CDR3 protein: CASRILAGGMYF

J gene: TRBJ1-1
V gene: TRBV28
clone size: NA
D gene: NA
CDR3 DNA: TGTGCCAGCAGTTTGGCAGCGGCGAACACTGAAGCTTTCTTT
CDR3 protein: CASSLAAANTEAFF

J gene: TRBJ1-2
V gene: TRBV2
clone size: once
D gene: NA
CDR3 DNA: TGTGCCAGCAGCGCTGACATTAACTATGGCTACACCTTC
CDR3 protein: CASSADINYGYTF

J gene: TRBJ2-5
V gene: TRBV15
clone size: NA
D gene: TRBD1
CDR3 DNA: TGTGCCACCAGCACGGACAGGGGGATGGATGAGACCCAGTACTTC
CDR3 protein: CATSTDRGMDETQYF

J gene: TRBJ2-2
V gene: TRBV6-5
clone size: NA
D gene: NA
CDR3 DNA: TGTGCCAGCAGGTACCGAGGGGGGGAGGACACCGGGGAGCTGTTTTTT
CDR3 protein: CASRYRGGEDTGELFF

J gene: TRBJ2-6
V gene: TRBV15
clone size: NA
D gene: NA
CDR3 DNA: TGTGCCACCAGCAGAGGGGGTTCTGGGGCCAACGTCCTGACTTTC
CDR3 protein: CATSRGGSGANVLTF

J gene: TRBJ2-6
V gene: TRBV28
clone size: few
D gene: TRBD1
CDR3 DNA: TGTGCCAGCAGTTTTGACAGGGCGAGGACTGGGGCCAACGTCCTGACTTTC
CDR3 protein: CASSFDRARTGANVLTF

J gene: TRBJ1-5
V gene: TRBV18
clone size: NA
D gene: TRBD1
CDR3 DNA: TGTGCCAGCTCGCCAGGACAGGGGAGCCAGCCCCAGCATTTT
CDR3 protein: CASSPGQGSQPQHF

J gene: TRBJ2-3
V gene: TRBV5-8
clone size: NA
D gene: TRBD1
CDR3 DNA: TGTGCCAGCAGCTGGGGGGACAGGGGAAGCACAGATACGCAGTATTTT
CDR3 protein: CASSWGDRGSTDTQYF

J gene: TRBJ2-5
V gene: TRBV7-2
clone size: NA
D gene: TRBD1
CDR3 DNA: TGTGCCAGCACCCTGACAGGGATCCAAGAGACCCAGTACTTC
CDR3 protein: CASTLTGIQETQYF

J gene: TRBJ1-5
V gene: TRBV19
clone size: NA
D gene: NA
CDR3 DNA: TGTGCCAGTAGTATTATGGGGACGAGCAATCAGCCCCAGCATTTT
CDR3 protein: CASSIMGTSNQPQHF

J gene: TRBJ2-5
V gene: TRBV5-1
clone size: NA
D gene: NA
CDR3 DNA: TGCGCCAGCAGCCCCGAGGGGGGGCCGGGAGAGACCCAGTACTTC
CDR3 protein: CASSPEGGPGETQYF

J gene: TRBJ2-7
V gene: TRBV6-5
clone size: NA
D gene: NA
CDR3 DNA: TGTGCCAGCAGCCAATCCGGACAGACCCCCGAGCAGTACTTC
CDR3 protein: CASSQSGQTPEQYF

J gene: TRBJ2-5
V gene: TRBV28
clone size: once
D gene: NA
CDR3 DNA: TGTGCCAGCAGTTTGCCGTTAGTGGGAGCGGAGACCCAGTACTTC
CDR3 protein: CASSLPLVGAETQYF

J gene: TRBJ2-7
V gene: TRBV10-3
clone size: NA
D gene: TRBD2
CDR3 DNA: TGTGCCATCAGTGAGACTAGCGGGGGAGGCTACGAGCAGTACTTC
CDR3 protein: CAISETSGGGYEQYF